The 12 T cell receptor beta chains below all came from one sample that was sequenced in a study of blood T cell repertoires in COVID-19. Using immunoSEQ multiplex PCR, the repertoire was profiled, and TCRdb retains in-frame clones only, with some absent. The data hold 200,000 or so clones, with more than 80% observed a single time. Sample: PBMCs or T cells enriched from blood (not recorded which). The source is a man aged 55 to 70 who had recovered from COVID-19.

The chain links TRBV7-2 to TRBJ1-1; 7 bases align to TRBD1. The CDR3 sequence is 15 residues long. V was clipped by 4 bases and J by 2 bases; unmatched bases: 7. Germline V gene sequence: CDR1 SGHTA, CDR2 FQGNSA. For the CDR3, the DNA is TGTGCCAGCAGCTACCGACAGGGACCCAACACTGAAGCTTTCTTT. Residues: CASSYRQGPNTEAFF.

This chain links TRBV6-5 with TRBJ2-2; tentative D call: TRBD2 (5 bases). The germline CDR1 and CDR2 sequences are MNHEY and SVGAGI. V dropped 6 bases and J dropped 0 bases, with 8 bases sitting between them. The CDR3 sequence is 14 residues long. This chain's CDR3 is CASRPSSNTGELFF. The CDR3 DNA follows: TGTGCCAGCAGGCCTAGCTCGAACACCGGGGAGCTGTTTTTT.

The chain recombines TRBV5-1 with TRBJ1-5, with 7 bases fitting TRBD1. This CDR3 has 14 residues. The J segment lost 6 bases and the V segment lost 2 bases, leaving 5 bases of the junction unmatched. The germline V gene encodes CDR1 SGHRS and CDR2 YFSETQ. DNA of the CDR3: TGCGCCAGCAGCTTTTCGGCAGGGGGTCAGCCCCAGCATTTT. Translation gives CASSFSAGGQPQHF.

The V and J genes are TRBV19 and TRBJ2-1; tentatively, D is TRBD2 (6 bases). The V end lost 5 bases, the J end lost 12 bases, and 23 bases lay between the germline ends. CDR1 is LNHDA and CDR2 is SQIVND in the germline V gene (reference sequence). CDR3 length: 15 amino acids. CDR3 sequence reads: CASSPGPGGVFGQFF. The CDR3 DNA follows: TGTGCCAGTAGTCCCGGGCCCGGGGGTGTCTTTGGGCAGTTCTTC.

CDR3 sequence reads: CASSIGGRYEQYF. The CDR3 nucleotides are TGTGCCAGTAGTATCGGGGGGCGATACGAGCAGTACTTC. This rearrangement joins TRBV19 to TRBJ2-7; maybe TRBD2 (7 bases). The ends were cut back, 3 bases at V and 4 bases at J, with 10 bases in the middle. This CDR3 spans 13 amino acids. Germline-derived CDR1 and CDR2 are LNHDA and SQIVND (reference sequence).

This clone was seen a few times. The CDR3 DNA reads TGTGCCAGCTCACAGGGGATAGATAGCAATCAGCCCCAGCATTTT. Its protein is CASSQGIDSNQPQHF. The chain has TRBV18 and TRBJ1-5; D possibly corresponds to TRBD1 (5 bases). This CDR3 contains 15 residues. Germline V lookup: CDR1 KGHSH, CDR2 LQKENI. The V gene lost 4 bases and the J gene lost 0 bases, with 10 bases spanning the gap. Full variable domain (outside the CDR3, taken from reference TRBV18 and TRBJ1-5): NAGVMQNPRHLVRRRGQEARLRCSPMKGHSHVYWYRQLPEEGLKFMVYLQKENIIDESGMPKERFSAEFPKEGPSILRIQQVVRGDSAAYFCASSQGIDSNQPQHFGDGTRLSIL.

The chain couples TRBV7-2 to TRBJ2-7; 7 positions match TRBD1. The trim removed 5 bases at V and 4 bases at J, leaving 11 bases unmatched. In germline, CDR1 is SGHTA, CDR2 FQGNSA. The CDR3 has 15 residues. The CDR3 loop reads CASSQDPVTGYEQYF. For the CDR3, the DNA is TGTGCCAGCAGCCAAGACCCAGTGACAGGGTACGAGCAGTACTTC. Drawing the rest from reference TRBV7-2 and TRBJ2-7, the complete variable domain is GAGVSQSPSNKVTEKGKDVELRCDPISGHTALYWYRQSLGQGLEFLIYFQGNSAPDKSGLPSDRFSAERTGGSVSTLTIQRTQQEDSAVYLCASSQDPVTGYEQYFGPGTRLTVT.

The chain couples TRBV19 to TRBJ2-7; D remains unclear. V gave up 2 bases and J gave up 7 bases, with 21 bases separating them. Per germline, CDR1 LNHDA and CDR2 SQIVND (reference sequence). The CDR3 is 16 residues long. The CDR3 loop reads CASSIWFRSDFKEQYF. The CDR3 region has the DNA TGTGCCAGTAGTATATGGTTCAGATCCGACTTTAAGGAGCAGTACTTC.

The CDR3 sequence: CASSDWSWGQMNTEAFF. CDR3 coding DNA: TGTGCCAGCAGTGATTGGTCTTGGGGACAGATGAACACTGAAGCTTTCTTT. The V and J genes are TRBV2 and TRBJ1-1; 7 nucleotides align to TRBD1. This CDR3 has 17 amino acids. Trimming at V came to 3 bases and at J to 0 bases, leaving 10 bases not matched to a gene. Germline-derived CDR1 and CDR2 are SNHLY and FYNNEI.

V gene TRBV2 combines with J gene TRBJ2-6; 9 nucleotides line up with TRBD1. The CDR3 length is 16 residues. The germline V gene has CDR1 SNHLY and CDR2 FYNNEI. After removal of 6 bases from V and 1 base from J, the junction contained 4 bases not matched to a gene. CDR3 region: CASSETGGSGANVLTF. As DNA, the CDR3 is TGTGCCAGCAGCGAGACAGGGGGATCTGGGGCCAACGTCCTGACTTTC.

The J gene is TRBJ2-5, the V gene TRBV24-1; possible D gene TRBD1, 6 bases. The length of the CDR3 is 12 residues. Germline V gives CDR1 KGHDR, CDR2 SFDVKD. V was cut by 9 bases and J by 4 bases, with 11 bases left in between. This CDR3 reads CATLAGVETQYF. The CDR3 DNA reads TGTGCCACCCTCGCAGGGGTAGAGACCCAGTACTTC.

The J gene is TRBJ2-6, the V gene TRBV5-1, with 9 bases aligning to TRBD1. The V gene's germline CDR1 is SGHRS and CDR2 YFSETQ. V shed 4 bases, J shed 2 bases, and the junction held 10 bases outside the gene matches. This CDR3 is built from 18 residues. DNA of the CDR3: TGCGCCAGCAGCCGTTCGGGACAGGGTATCCCTGGGGCCAACGTCCTGACTTTC. Encoded protein: CASSRSGQGIPGANVLTF. The full variable domain, in which reference TRBV5-1 and TRBJ2-6 provide the parts outside the CDR3, is KAGVTQTPRYLIKTRGQQVTLSCSPISGHRSVSWYQQTPGQGLQFLFEYFSETQRNKGNFPGRFSGRQFSNSRSEMNVSTLELGDSALYLCASSRSGQGIPGANVLTFGAGSRLTVL.